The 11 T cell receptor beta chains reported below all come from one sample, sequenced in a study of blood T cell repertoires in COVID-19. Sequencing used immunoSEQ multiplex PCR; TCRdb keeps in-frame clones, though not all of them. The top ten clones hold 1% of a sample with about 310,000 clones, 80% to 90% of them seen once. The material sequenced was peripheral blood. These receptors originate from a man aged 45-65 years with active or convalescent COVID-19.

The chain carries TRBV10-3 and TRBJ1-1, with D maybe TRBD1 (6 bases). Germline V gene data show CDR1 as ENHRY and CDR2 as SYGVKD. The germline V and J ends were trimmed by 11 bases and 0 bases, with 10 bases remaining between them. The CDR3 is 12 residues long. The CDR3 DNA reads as TGTGCCGCCGGACAGTTGAACACTGAAGCTTTCTTT. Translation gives CAAGQLNTEAFF.

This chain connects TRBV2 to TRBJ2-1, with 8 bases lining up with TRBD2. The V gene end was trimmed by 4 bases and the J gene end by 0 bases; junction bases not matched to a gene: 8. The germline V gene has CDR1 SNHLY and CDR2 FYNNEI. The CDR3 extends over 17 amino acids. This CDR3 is CASSGFGSGSSYNEQFF. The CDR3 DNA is TGTGCCAGCAGTGGCTTTGGCAGCGGGAGCTCCTACAATGAGCAGTTCTTC.

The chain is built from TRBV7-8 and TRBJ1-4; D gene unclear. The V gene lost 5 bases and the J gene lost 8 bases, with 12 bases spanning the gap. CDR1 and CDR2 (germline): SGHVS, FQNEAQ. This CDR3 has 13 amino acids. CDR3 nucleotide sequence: TGTGCCAGCAGCCCCAGATGGAGGGAAAAACTGTTTTTT. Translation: CASSPRWREKLFF.

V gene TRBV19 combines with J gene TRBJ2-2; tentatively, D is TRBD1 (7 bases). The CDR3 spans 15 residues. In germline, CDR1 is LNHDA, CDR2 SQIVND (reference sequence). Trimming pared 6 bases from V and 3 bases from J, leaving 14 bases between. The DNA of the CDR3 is TGTGCCAGTAGGGTTCAGGGGGGTGACACCGGGGAGCTGTTTTTT. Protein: CASRVQGGDTGELFF.

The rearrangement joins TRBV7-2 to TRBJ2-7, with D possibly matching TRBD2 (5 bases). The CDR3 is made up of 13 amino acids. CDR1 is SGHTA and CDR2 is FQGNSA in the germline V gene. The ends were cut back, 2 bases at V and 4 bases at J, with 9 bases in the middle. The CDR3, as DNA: TGTGCCAGCAGCTTACAGGCGGGTTACGAGCAGTACTTC. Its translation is CASSLQAGYEQYF.

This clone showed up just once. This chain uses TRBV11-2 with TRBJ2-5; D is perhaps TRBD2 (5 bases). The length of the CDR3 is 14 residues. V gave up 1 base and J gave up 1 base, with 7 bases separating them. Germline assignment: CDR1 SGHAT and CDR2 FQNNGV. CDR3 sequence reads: CASSLVLGQETQYF. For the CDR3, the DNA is TGTGCCAGCAGCTTAGTACTAGGCCAAGAGACCCAGTACTTC.

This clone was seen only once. CDR3 loop: CASVSGKAPGETQYF. DNA for the CDR3: TGTGCCAGCGTCTCCGGCAAGGCTCCGGGGGAGACCCAGTACTTC. This chain uses TRBV2 with TRBJ2-5, with D possibly TRBD2 on 5 matching bases. With 8 bases removed from V and 5 bases from J, the gap between germline ends came to 21 bases. This CDR3 spans 15 amino acids. In germline, CDR1 is SNHLY, CDR2 FYNNEI.

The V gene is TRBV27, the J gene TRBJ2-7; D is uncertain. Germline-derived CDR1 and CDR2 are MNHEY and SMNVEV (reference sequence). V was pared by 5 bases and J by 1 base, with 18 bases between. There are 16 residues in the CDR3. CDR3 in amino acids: CASSVLPGALSYEQYF. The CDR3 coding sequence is TGTGCCAGCAGTGTCCTCCCCGGAGCATTGTCCTACGAGCAGTACTTC.

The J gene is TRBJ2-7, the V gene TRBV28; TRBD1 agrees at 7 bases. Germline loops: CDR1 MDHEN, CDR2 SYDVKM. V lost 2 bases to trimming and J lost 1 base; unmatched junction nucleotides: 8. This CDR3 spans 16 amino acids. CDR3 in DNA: TGTGCCAGCAGTTTAGGGACAGCGCCGGGTTCCTACGAGCAGTACTTC. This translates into CASSLGTAPGSYEQYF.

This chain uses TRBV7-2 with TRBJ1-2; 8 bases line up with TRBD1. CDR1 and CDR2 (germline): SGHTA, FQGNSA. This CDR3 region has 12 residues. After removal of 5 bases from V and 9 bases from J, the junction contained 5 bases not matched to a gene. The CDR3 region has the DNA TGTGCCAGCAGCCGGGACAGGCGGAGCTACACCTTC. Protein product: CASSRDRRSYTF.

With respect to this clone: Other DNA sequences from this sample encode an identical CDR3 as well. CDR3 sequence reads: CASSEGSYSNQPQHF. For the CDR3, the DNA is TGTGCCAGCAGTGAGGGGAGCTATAGCAATCAGCCCCAGCATTTT. The V and J genes are TRBV6-1 and TRBJ1-5; D unclear. The CDR3 runs to 15 residues. CDR1 is MNHNS, CDR2 SASEGT, per germline. Trimming stripped 3 bases from V and 0 bases from J, with 9 bases between.